These 17 T cell receptor beta chains came from one sample sequenced in a study of CD8 T cells in Susac syndrome. cDNA came from roughly 0.53 to 1 ug RNA primed by random hexamers. TCRdb processed the immunoSEQ multiplex PCR reads anew with MiXCR; each CDR3 protein has one entry. This sample has more than 95,000 distinct CDR3 sequences, with about 92% found just once. What was sequenced was CD4+ T cells from PBMCs. These receptors originate from a human donor with multiple sclerosis.

CDR3 residues: CASSRRRRGVQETQYF. In DNA, the CDR3 is TGTGCCAGCAGCCGCCGGAGGCGGGGGGTACAAGAGACCCAGTACTTC. V usage is TRBV12-3 or TRBV12-4 and J usage is TRBJ2-5; TRBD2 aligns across 8 bases. V was clipped by 6 bases and J by 2 bases; unmatched bases: 11. The CDR3 contains 16 residues.

V and J are TRBV30 and TRBJ2-3; 8 bases match TRBD2. This CDR3 has 15 amino acids. V shed 1 base and J 3 bases; nucleotides not matched to a gene: 6. Looked up from germline, CDR1 is GTSNPN and CDR2 is SVGIG (reference sequence). The CDR3 DNA reads as TGTGCCTGGAGTGGGTCGGGGGGGAAAACAGATACGCAGTATTTT. As protein: CAWSGSGGKTDTQYF.

The chain couples TRBV6-5 to TRBJ1-1, with D uncertain. The CDR3 covers 13 residues. Trimming removed 4 bases at V and 2 bases at J, with 8 bases between. The germline V gene has CDR1 MNHEY and CDR2 SVGAGI. The CDR3 DNA is TGTGCCAGCAGTTCTCAGGCTAACACTGAAGCTTTCTTT. Protein: CASSSQANTEAFF.

The chain joins TRBV6-4 to TRBJ2-2; 7 bases align to TRBD1. Germline CDR1 reads MRHNA; CDR2 reads SNTAGT. After removal of 1 base from V and 1 base from J, the junction contained 9 bases not matched to a gene. This CDR3 contains 18 residues. CDR3 residues: CASSDFLPGGVNTGELFF. The CDR3 nucleotides read TGTGCCAGCAGTGACTTCCTTCCAGGGGGAGTGAACACCGGGGAGCTGTTTTTT.

This clonotype has a single count. V usage is TRBV2 and J usage is TRBJ2-7; 12 bases line up with TRBD1. The CDR3 is 14 residues long. Germline V gene data show CDR1 as SNHLY and CDR2 as FYNNEI. The V segment lost 8 bases and the J segment 4 bases; nucleotides outside the gene matches: 6. The CDR3: CASSGDRGPYEQYF. CDR3 sequence (DNA): TGTGCCAGCTCTGGGGACAGGGGGCCGTACGAGCAGTACTTC.

This chain uses TRBV24-1 with TRBJ1-2, with 8 bases lining up with TRBD1. The V gene's germline CDR1 is KGHDR and CDR2 SFDVKD. There are 16 residues in the CDR3. The junction had 16 bases not matched to a gene; V was cut back by 5 bases and J by 9 bases. The CDR3 reads CATSAGGVRQGASYTF. The CDR3 bases are TGTGCCACCAGTGCCGGTGGGGTTCGGCAGGGGGCAAGCTACACCTTC.

The sample holds one count of this clonotype. The chain links TRBV20-1 to TRBJ2-1, with D unresolved. Trimming cost V 5 bases and J 4 bases, with 6 bases left between them. The germline gives CDR1 DFQATT, CDR2 SNEGSKA (reference sequence). The CDR3 extends over 11 amino acids. The CDR3 loop is CSAPLYNEQFF. The CDR3 coding sequence is TGCAGTGCTCCTCTATACAATGAGCAGTTCTTC.

CDR3 region: CASSPRPLSSYNSPLHF. The CDR3 nucleotides are TGTGCCAGCAGTCCCCGACCCTTGAGCTCCTATAATTCACCCCTCCACTTT. The gene calls are TRBV6-1 and TRBJ1-6; D uncertain. This CDR3 has 17 amino acids. Germline loops: CDR1 MNHNS, CDR2 SASEGT. Trimming cost V 5 bases and J 0 bases, with 14 bases left between them.

The chain carries TRBV29-1 and TRBJ2-2; perhaps TRBD1 as D (6 bases). This CDR3 is 14 amino acids long. V was pared by 5 bases and J by 1 base, with 11 bases between. Per the germline V gene, CDR1 is SQVTM and CDR2 is ANQGSEA. The CDR3: CSVRTDQNTGELFF. The CDR3 nucleotides read TGCAGCGTTCGGACAGATCAGAACACCGGGGAGCTGTTTTTT.

J is TRBJ2-3 and V is TRBV5-1; either TRBD1 or TRBD2 may supply D (6 bases each). Germline lookup yields CDR1 SGHRS and CDR2 YFSETQ. The CDR3 runs 15 residues. Trimming stripped 4 bases from V and 2 bases from J, with 14 bases between. This CDR3 reads CASSVEGHLTDTQYF. For the CDR3, the DNA is TGCGCCAGCAGCGTGGAGGGACACCTCACAGATACGCAGTATTTT.

This sequence joins TRBV6-5 and TRBJ2-2, with D perhaps TRBD1 (6 bases). The V end lost 5 bases, the J end lost 5 bases, and 15 bases lay between the germline ends. The CDR3 is made up of 15 amino acids. CDR1 and CDR2 from the germline V gene are MNHEY and SVGAGI. CDR3 in DNA: TGTGCCAGCAGTCGACAGGACCTCAATACCGGGGAGCTGTTTTTT. This encodes CASSRQDLNTGELFF.

This clonotype was seen only once. V gene TRBV9 combines with J gene TRBJ2-2, with 7 bases fitting TRBD2. This CDR3 comprises 15 residues. V gave up 0 bases and J gave up 6 bases; unmatched junction bases: 5. Germline values: CDR1 SGDLS, CDR2 YYNGEE. DNA for the CDR3: TGTGCCAGCAGCGTAGCTCCTAGCGGTTCCGGGGAGCTGTTTTTT. It codes for CASSVAPSGSGELFF.

V gene TRBV10-1 combines with J gene TRBJ1-6; D is unresolved. The CDR3 runs 13 residues. Looked up from germline, CDR1 is WNHNN and CDR2 is SYGVQD (reference sequence). Trimming removed 4 bases at V and 7 bases at J, with 8 bases between. The CDR3 reads CASSVGRNSPLHF. As DNA, the CDR3 is TGCGCCAGCAGTGTGGGCAGAAATTCACCCCTCCACTTT.

The chain carries TRBV18 and TRBJ2-5; 7 bases align to TRBD1. The germline gives CDR1 KGHSH, CDR2 LQKENI. Trimming took 2 bases from V and 2 from J; bases not matched to a gene: 2. This CDR3 contains 14 residues. In DNA form, the CDR3 reads TGTGCCAGCTCACCAAACAGGGGACAAGAGACCCAGTACTTC. Translating it yields CASSPNRGQETQYF.

The chain links TRBV7-3 to TRBJ2-5; TRBD2 is a possible D gene (5 bases). Per germline, CDR1 SGHTA and CDR2 FQGTGA. V lost 5 bases and J lost 5, with 12 bases in between. The CDR3 is made up of 13 amino acids. CDR3 sequence reads: CASSGNGDETQYF. The CDR3 DNA follows: TGTGCCAGCAGCGGCAACGGGGATGAGACCCAGTACTTC.

V is TRBV5-1 and J is TRBJ1-1, with D hard to call. Between the trimmed V and J ends, which lost 2 bases and 1 base, there was a span of 12 bases. The CDR3 is made up of 15 amino acids. From germline, CDR1 is SGHRS and CDR2 YFSETQ. The CDR3 DNA is TGCGCCAGCAGCTTCGGAGGTCAAACGAACACTGAAGCTTTCTTT. Amino acid sequence: CASSFGGQTNTEAFF.

The V gene is TRBV29-1, the J gene TRBJ2-2; D may be TRBD2 (5 bases). Germline CDR1 is SQVTM and CDR2 is ANQGSEA. The CDR3 extends over 13 amino acids. V gave up 7 bases and J gave up 4 bases, with 13 bases separating them. The CDR3 is CSGRPGSTGELFF. For the CDR3, the DNA is TGCAGCGGGAGGCCGGGATCCACCGGGGAGCTGTTTTTT.